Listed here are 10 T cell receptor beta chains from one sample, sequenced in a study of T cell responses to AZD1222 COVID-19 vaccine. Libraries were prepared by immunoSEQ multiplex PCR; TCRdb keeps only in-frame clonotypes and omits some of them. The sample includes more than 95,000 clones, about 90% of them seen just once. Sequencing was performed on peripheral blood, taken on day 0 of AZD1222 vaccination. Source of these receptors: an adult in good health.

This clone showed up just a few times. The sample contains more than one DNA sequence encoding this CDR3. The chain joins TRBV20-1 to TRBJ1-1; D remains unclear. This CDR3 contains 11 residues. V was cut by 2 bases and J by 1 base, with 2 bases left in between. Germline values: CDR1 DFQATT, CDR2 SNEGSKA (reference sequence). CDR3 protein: CSARQNTEAFF. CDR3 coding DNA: TGCAGTGCTAGACAGAACACTGAAGCTTTCTTT.

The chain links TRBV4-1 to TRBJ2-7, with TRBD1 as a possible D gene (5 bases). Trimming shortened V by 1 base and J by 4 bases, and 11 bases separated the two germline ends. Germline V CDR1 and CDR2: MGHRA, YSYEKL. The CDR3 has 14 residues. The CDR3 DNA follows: TGCGCCAGCAGCCAAGTGGGGCAGCAGTACGAGCAGTACTTC. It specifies CASSQVGQQYEQYF.

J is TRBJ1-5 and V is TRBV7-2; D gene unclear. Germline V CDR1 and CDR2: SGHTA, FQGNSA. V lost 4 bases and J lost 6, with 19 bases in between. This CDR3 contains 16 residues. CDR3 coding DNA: TGTGCCAGCAGCTCGCCAGCCGGGAGGGTGGGTCAGCCCCAGCATTTT. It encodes CASSSPAGRVGQPQHF. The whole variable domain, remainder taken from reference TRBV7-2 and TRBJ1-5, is GAGVSQSPSNKVTEKGKDVELRCDPISGHTALYWYRQSLGQGLEFLIYFQGNSAPDKSGLPSDRFSAERTGGSVSTLTIQRTQQEDSAVYLCASSSPAGRVGQPQHFGDGTRLSIL.

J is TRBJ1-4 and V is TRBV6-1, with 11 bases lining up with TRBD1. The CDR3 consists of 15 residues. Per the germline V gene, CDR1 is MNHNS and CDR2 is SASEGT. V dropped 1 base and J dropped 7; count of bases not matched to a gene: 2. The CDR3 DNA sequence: TGTGCCAGCAGTGAAGAGGGGACAGGGGGTGAAAAACTGTTTTTT. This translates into CASSEEGTGGEKLFF.

CDR3 nucleotides: TGTGCCAGCAGCACGGACAGATACTCCTACGAGCAGTACTTC. It is translated as CASSTDRYSYEQYF. The chain joins TRBV7-2 to TRBJ2-7; D perhaps matches TRBD1 (6 bases). Germline CDR1 SGHTA, CDR2 FQGNSA. The CDR3 length is 14 residues. V was cut by 5 bases and J by 0 bases, with 11 bases left in between. The variable domain in full, with the rest retrieved from reference TRBV7-2 and TRBJ2-7, is GAGVSQSPSNKVTEKGKDVELRCDPISGHTALYWYRQSLGQGLEFLIYFQGNSAPDKSGLPSDRFSAERTGGSVSTLTIQRTQQEDSAVYLCASSTDRYSYEQYFGPGTRLTVT.

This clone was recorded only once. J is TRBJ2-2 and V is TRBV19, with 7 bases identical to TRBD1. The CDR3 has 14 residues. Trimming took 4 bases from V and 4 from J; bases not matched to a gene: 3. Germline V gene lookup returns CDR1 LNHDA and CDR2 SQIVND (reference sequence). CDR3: CASSKGGSTGELFF. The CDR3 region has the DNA TGTGCCAGTAGTAAAGGGGGCAGCACCGGGGAGCTGTTTTTT.

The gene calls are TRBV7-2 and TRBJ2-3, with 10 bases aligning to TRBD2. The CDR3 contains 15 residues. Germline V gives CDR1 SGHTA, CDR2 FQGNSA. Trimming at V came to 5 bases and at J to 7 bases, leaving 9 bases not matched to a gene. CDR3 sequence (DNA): TGTGCCAGCAGCCCATCGGCTAGCGGGAGCCATACGCAGTATTTT. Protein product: CASSPSASGSHTQYF.

CDR3 loop: CASSGSRGELSYEQYF. DNA for the CDR3: TGCGCCAGCAGCGGATCCCGCGGGGAGCTCTCCTACGAGCAGTACTTC. The V and J genes are TRBV5-1 and TRBJ2-7; the D gene is possibly TRBD2 (6 bases). Germline V gene lookup returns CDR1 SGHRS and CDR2 YFSETQ. The CDR3 loop spans 16 amino acids. V lost 4 bases and J 0 bases, leaving 17 bases between the germline ends.

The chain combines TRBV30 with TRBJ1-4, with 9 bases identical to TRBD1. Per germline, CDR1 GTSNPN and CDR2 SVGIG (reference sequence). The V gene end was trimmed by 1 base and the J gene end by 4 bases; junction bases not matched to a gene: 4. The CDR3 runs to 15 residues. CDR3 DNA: TGTGCCTGGAGTGGACAGGGGGTTGTTAATGAAAAACTGTTTTTT. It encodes CAWSGQGVVNEKLFF.

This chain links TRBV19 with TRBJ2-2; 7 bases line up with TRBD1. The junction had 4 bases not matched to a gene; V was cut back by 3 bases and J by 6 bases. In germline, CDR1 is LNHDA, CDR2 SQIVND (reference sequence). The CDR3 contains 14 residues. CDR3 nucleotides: TGTGCCAGTAGTATGACAGGGTTTTCCGGGGAGCTGTTTTTT. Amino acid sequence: CASSMTGFSGELFF.